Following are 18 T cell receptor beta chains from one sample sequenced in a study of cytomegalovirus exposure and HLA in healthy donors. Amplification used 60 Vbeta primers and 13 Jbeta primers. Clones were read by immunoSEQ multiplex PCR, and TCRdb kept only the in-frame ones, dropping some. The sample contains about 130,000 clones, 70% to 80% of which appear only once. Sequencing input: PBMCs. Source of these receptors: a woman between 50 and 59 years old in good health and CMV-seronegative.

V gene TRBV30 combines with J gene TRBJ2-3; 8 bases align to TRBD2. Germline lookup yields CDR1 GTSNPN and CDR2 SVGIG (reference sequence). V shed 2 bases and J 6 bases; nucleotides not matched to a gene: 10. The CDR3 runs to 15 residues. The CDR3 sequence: CAWSLRGGVGDTQYF. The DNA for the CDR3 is TGTGCCTGGAGTCTCCGGGGGGGAGTGGGTGATACGCAGTATTTT. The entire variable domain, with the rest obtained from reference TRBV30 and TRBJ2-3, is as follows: SQTIHQWPATLVQPVGSPLSLECTVEGTSNPNLYWYRQAAGRGLQLLFYSVGIGQISSEVPQNLSASRPQDRQFILSSKKLLLSDSGFYLCAWSLRGGVGDTQYFGPGTRLTVL.

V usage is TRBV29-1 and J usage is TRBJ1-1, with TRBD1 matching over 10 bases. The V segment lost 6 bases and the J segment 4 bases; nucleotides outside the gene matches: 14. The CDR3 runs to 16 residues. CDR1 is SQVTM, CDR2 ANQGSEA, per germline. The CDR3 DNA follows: TGCAGCGTGGACAAGACAGGGGGCCTTAGGAGCACTGAAGCTTTCTTT. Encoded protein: CSVDKTGGLRSTEAFF.

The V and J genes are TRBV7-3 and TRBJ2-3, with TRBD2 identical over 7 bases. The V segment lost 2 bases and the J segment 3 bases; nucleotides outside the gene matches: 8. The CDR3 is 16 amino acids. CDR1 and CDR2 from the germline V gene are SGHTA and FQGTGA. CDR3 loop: CASSLLGRAQTDTQYF. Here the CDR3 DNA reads TGTGCCAGCAGCTTATTGGGGAGGGCCCAGACAGATACGCAGTATTTT.

The CDR3 nucleotides are TGCGCCAGCAGTGACTCTAGCGGGAGGGCCTACAATGAGCAGTTCTTC. Translation: CASSDSSGRAYNEQFF. The V and J genes are TRBV10-1 and TRBJ2-1; 12 bases are a match to TRBD2. Germline V gene sequence: CDR1 WNHNN, CDR2 SYGVQD (reference sequence). Trimming cost V 3 bases and J 2 bases; bases outside gene matches: 2. The CDR3 has 16 amino acids.

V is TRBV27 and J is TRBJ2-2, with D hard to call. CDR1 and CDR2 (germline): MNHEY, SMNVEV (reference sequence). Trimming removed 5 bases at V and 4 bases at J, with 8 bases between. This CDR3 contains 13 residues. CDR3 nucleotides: TGTGCCAGCAGTCTCTACAGCACCGGGGAGCTGTTTTTT. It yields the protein CASSLYSTGELFF.

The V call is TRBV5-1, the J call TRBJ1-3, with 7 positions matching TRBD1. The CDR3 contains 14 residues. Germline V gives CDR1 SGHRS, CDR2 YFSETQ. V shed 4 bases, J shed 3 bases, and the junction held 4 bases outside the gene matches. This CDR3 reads CASSKGAVGNTIYF. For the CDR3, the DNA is TGCGCCAGCAGCAAGGGGGCAGTTGGAAACACCATATATTTT.

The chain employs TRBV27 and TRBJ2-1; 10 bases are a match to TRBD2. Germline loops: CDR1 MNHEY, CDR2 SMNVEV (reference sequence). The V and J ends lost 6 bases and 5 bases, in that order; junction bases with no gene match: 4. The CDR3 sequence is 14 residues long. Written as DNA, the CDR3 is TGTGCCAGCAGGACTAGCGGGTATAACAATGAGCAGTTCTTC. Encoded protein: CASRTSGYNNEQFF.

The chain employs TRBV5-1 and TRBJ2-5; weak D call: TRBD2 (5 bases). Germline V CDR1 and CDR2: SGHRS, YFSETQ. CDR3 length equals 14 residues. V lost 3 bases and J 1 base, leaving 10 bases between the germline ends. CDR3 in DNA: TGCGCCAGCAGCTCGGGGAGTATCCAAGAGACCCAGTACTTC. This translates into CASSSGSIQETQYF.

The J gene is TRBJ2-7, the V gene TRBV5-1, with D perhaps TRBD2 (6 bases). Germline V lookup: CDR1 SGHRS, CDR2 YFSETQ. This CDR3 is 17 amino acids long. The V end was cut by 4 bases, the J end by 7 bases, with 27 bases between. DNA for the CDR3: TGCGCCAGCAGCGGGGGAACCGGGACCGGGAGCATACGAGAGCAGTACGTC. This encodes CASSGGTGTGSIREQYV.

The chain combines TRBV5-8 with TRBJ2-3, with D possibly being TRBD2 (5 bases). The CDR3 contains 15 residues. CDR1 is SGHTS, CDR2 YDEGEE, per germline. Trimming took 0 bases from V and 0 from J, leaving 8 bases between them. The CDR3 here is CASSLGRVSTDTQYF. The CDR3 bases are TGTGCCAGCAGCTTGGGGCGGGTCAGCACAGATACGCAGTATTTT.

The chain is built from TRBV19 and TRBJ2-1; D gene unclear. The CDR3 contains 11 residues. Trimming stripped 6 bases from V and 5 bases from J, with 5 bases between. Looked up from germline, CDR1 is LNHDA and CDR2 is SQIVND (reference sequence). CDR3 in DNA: TGTGCCAGTAGCACAGACAATGAGCAGTTCTTC. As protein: CASSTDNEQFF.

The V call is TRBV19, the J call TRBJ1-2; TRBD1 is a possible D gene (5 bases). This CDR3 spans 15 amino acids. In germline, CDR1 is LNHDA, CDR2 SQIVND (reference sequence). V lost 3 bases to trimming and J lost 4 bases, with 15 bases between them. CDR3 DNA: TGTGCCAGTAGTATGGGGCAGGGTCTGGTCTATGGCTACACCTTC. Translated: CASSMGQGLVYGYTF.

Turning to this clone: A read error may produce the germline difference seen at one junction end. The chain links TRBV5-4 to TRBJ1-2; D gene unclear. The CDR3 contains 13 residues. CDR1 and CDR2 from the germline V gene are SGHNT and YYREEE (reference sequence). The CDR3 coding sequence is TGTGCCAGCAGCTTCCTCGATAACTATGGCTACCCCTTC. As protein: CASSFLDNYGYPF.

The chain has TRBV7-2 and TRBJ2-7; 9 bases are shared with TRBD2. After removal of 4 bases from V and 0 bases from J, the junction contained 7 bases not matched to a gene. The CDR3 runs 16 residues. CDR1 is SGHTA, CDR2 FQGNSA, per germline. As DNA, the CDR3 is TGTGCCAGCAGCTCCCGGAGCGGGAGGAGCTCCTACGAGCAGTACTTC. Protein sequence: CASSSRSGRSSYEQYF.

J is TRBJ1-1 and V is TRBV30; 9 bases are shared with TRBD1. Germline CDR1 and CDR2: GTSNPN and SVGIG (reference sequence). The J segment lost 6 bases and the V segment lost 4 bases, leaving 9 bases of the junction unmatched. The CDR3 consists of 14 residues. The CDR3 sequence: CAWKTGTGTAEAFF. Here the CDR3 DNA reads TGTGCCTGGAAGACCGGGACAGGGACGGCTGAAGCTTTCTTT.

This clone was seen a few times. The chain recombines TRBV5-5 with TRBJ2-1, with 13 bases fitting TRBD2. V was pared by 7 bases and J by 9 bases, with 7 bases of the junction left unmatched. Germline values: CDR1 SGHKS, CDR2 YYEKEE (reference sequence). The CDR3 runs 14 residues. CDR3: CASGTSGIQSEQFF. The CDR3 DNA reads TGTGCCAGCGGGACTAGCGGGATCCAGAGTGAGCAGTTCTTC.

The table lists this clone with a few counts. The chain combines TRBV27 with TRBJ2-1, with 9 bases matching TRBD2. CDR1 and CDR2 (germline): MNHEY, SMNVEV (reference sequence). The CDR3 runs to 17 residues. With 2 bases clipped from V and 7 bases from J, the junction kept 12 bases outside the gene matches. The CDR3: CASSLNIGSGSMNEQFF. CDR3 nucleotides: TGTGCCAGCAGTTTAAACATCGGTAGCGGGAGTATGAATGAGCAGTTCTTC.

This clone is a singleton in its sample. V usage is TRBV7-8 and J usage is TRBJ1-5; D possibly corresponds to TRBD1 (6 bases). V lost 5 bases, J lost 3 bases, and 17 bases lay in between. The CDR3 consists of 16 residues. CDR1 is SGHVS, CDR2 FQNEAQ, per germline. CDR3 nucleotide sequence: TGTGCCAGCAGCCCCATCCAGACAGGCAACAATCAGCCCCAGCATTTT. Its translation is CASSPIQTGNNQPQHF.